These T cell receptor beta chains were read from a single sample in a study of blood T cell repertoires in COVID-19. Using immunoSEQ multiplex PCR, the repertoire was profiled, and TCRdb retains in-frame clones only, with some absent. The sample lists about 120,000 clones, around 83% occurring once. The sample comprised PBMCs or T cells enriched from blood (not recorded which). These receptors originate from a young woman who had recovered from COVID-19. Each CDR3 is given with its conserved first and last residue.

>TRBV19|TRBJ2-1
CASIHQNSRGAPEQFF
>TRBV7-2|TRBJ2-7
CASSLGTSGSNYEQYF
>TRBV25-1|TRBJ1-1
CASASTGGLDTEAFF
>TRBV7-2|TRBJ2-1
CASSLTSGSGGEQFF
>TRBV9|TRBJ2-7
CASNRDSEYEQYF
>TRBV7-2|TRBJ1-2
CASSLVVNYGYTF
>TRBV27|TRBJ2-1
CASSPAAASYNEQFF
>TRBV13|TRBJ2-1
CASSLAPGLAGESSYNEQFF
>TRBV2|TRBJ2-4
CASVGTIQGSIQYF
>TRBV5-6|TRBJ2-7
CASSTGLAGGPEQYF
>TRBV24-1|TRBJ1-1
CATSRGGRAEAFF
>TRBV12-2|TRBJ1-2
CASRLAPDHRQGPVYGYTF
>TRBV5-1|TRBJ2-1
CASSFGQGNNEQFF
>TRBV2|TRBJ2-1
CARETLQIAGGNEQFF
>TRBV5-4|TRBJ2-7
CASSYGTGGYEQYF
>TRBV7-7|TRBJ2-5
CASSPLQGLQETQYF
>TRBV11-3|TRBJ1-2
CASSLPQGYGYTF
>TRBV5-8|TRBJ2-5
CASSTGTGRAQETQYF
>TRBV18|TRBJ2-1
CASSQSRTDYNEQFF
>TRBV6-5|TRBJ1-2
CASREGWRNYGYTF
>TRBV9|TRBJ2-3
CASSGRTSGVTDTQYF
>TRBV5-1|TRBJ2-3
CASREGDTQYF
>TRBV5-4|TRBJ2-7
CASSLAGVFYEQYF
>TRBV18|TRBJ2-7
CASSPSGTGRSSYEQYF
>TRBV7-9|TRBJ2-7
CASSLASGQGVNEQYF
>TRBV7-2|TRBJ2-1
CASSSTRNFYNEQFF
>TRBV28|TRBJ1-6
CASSYFPGTLHF
>TRBV11-2|TRBJ2-4
CASSLVGSLAKNIQYF
>TRBV11-1|TRBJ2-1
CASSLAGGLAGEDEQFF
>TRBV24-1|TRBJ2-1
CATGLAGYNEQFF
>TRBV19|TRBJ1-3
CASSMAPPGSGNTIYF
>TRBV4-1|TRBJ2-1
CASSQGAGTTEQFF
>TRBV28|TRBJ2-7
CASPPLGRGADEQYF
>TRBV7-3|TRBJ2-1
CASSDDLSGEQFF
>TRBV4-1|TRBJ2-1
CASSFGQGPNNEQFF
>TRBV4-1|TRBJ1-4
CASSPGQAATNEKLFF
>TRBV19|TRBJ1-5
CASSRDRVSNQPQHF
>TRBV27|TRBJ2-7
CASSRVGPQYEQYF
>TRBV30|TRBJ1-5
CAWSPVGTGGVGQPQHF
>TRBV29-1|TRBJ2-5
CSALGMETQYF
>TRBV28|TRBJ1-2
CASSLTQRNYGYTF
>TRBV7-3|TRBJ1-2
CASSLNTVYGYTF
>TRBV18|TRBJ1-6
CASSPLDSSSYNSPLHF
>TRBV19|TRBJ2-1
CASSIRLAGLAYNEQFF
>TRBV16|TRBJ1-2
CASSQDRGANYGYTF
>TRBV15|TRBJ1-5
CATSTIAIYSPQHF
>TRBV6-5|TRBJ2-5
CASSYSRLGGEAQYF
>TRBV15|TRBJ1-5
CATSRVLLRGKEPQHF
>TRBV30|TRBJ1-1
CAGIRWQVNTEAFF
>TRBV7-9|TRBJ1-4
CASSATLTGQAEKLFF
>TRBV13|TRBJ2-1
CASSLWGGLANNEQFF